This TCR beta chain was captured by sequencing in a study of cytomegalovirus exposure and HLA in healthy donors. This clone was detected once. Its antigen is currently unknown. Study results and limitations: As was reported, the classifier diagnosed cytomegalovirus status with high specificity and sensitivity.

The PCR contained 60 Vbeta and 13 Jbeta primers. Method: immunoSEQ multiplex PCR; TCRdb's copy keeps in-frame clones and lacks some. Here the sample spans approximately 70,000 clones, around 77% being singletons. The CDR3 is made up of 14 amino acids. CDR1 and CDR2 from the germline V gene are MNHEY and SVGAGI. Between the trimmed V and J ends, which lost 6 bases and 4 bases, there was a span of 15 bases. The source of this sequence is a man between 45 and 60 years old in good health and CMV-seronegative. The sequencing input was PBMCs. This chain joins TRBV6-5 and TRBJ1-1; D is unresolved. CDR3 in DNA: TGTGCCAGCAGCCCACCGGCGGGGTCCACTGAAGCTTTCTTT. As protein: CASSPPAGSTEAFF.